In this sample, the clone carrying this T cell receptor (beta chain) turned up many times. The antigen remains undetermined. This record belongs to a study of human T cells and chemical hapten exposure. TCRdb re-analysed the RACE reads in MiXCR, keeping a single row per CDR3 protein. The sample records some 120,000 distinct CDR3 sequences, 9% to 14% being singletons. General study findings and limits: Once DPC sensitization occurred, TCRs above 1 in 1000 frequency showed no change.

V lost 5 bases to trimming and J lost 1 base, with 5 bases between them. This CDR3 comprises 11 residues. Germline V gives CDR1 SQVTM, CDR2 ANQGSEA. The sample's time point: patch test 1, 2 weeks after DPC sensitization. As to treatment: therapeutic diphenylcyclopropenone sensitization with weekly scalp DPC. Material: whole blood, obtained in connection with sensitization to the hapten diphenylcyclopropenone (DPC). This chain connects TRBV29-1 to TRBJ1-2; the D is unclear. This TCR came from a woman aged 45 to 65 with alopecia areata. Some clones in this sample may be carry-over from other donors' samples. The CDR3 bases are TGCAGCGTTAACGATAACTATGGCTACACCTTC. It translates to CSVNDNYGYTF. Based on the CDR3 plus reference TRBV29-1 and TRBJ1-2, the full variable domain is SAVISQKPSRDICQRGTSLTIQCQVDSQVTMMFWYRQQPGQSLTLIATANQGSEATYESGFVIDKFPISRPNLTFSTLTVSNMSPEDSSIYLCSVNDNYGYTFGSGTRLTVV.